What follows is one T cell receptor (beta chain) and its context. Its target is not known. This entry comes from a study of beta chain features in type 1 diabetes. General study findings and limits: Any HLA-type effect on TCRB rearrangement remained unresolved here.

This CDR3 has 13 amino acids. Trimming cost V 7 bases and J 4 bases, with 10 bases left between them. Looked up from germline, CDR1 is SNHLY and CDR2 is FYNNEI. What was sequenced were expressed TCRB transcripts, since all of the isolated RNA had been reverse transcribed. Clones were read by immunoSEQ multiplex PCR, and TCRdb kept only the in-frame ones, dropping some. Found here are 680,000 or so clones, roughly 16% of them singletons; the top ten hold around 0.095%. Around 110 mL of blood, on average, came from one heparinised draw per donor. This clonotype was obtained from a man aged 18 to 29 in good health. The rearrangement joins TRBV2 to TRBJ2-2; D remains unclear. The sequenced sample consisted of naive CD4+ T cells from blood. In DNA form, the CDR3 reads TGTGCCAGCAAAGGCCTGCCCACCGGGGAGCTGTTTTTT. It yields the protein CASKGLPTGELFF.